This TCR beta chain was observed in a study of human T cells and chemical hapten exposure. Study-wide results and caveats: Expanded TCR counts at PT1 were positively correlated with the patch test score. Those TCRs sitting above 1 in 1000 frequency stayed the same with DPC sensitization. There were significantly more large CDR3 similarity clusters among expanded TCRs than among controls.

Time point described: pre-sensitization, week 0. Treatment noted: therapeutic diphenylcyclopropenone sensitization with weekly scalp DPC. Unique molecular identifiers were linked by the library to individual cDNA molecules. TCRdb itself ran the RACE reads through MiXCR, one entry per CDR3 protein. Of some 300,000 distinct CDR3 sequences in the sample, about 5.4% were seen once. Germline CDR1 MGHDK, CDR2 SYGVNS. V lost 3 bases and J 9 bases, leaving 9 bases between the germline ends. The CDR3 runs to 12 residues. This clonotype was seen a handful of times. Its antigen is as yet unknown. The gene calls are TRBV25-1 and TRBJ1-3; tentative D call: TRBD1 (5 bases). The receptor comes from a woman between 18 and 29 years old with alopecia areata. Some clones in this sample may be carry-over from other donors' samples. The sequenced sample was whole blood, obtained in connection with sensitization to the hapten diphenylcyclopropenone (DPC). Here the CDR3 reads CASSDYGGTIYF. The CDR3 bases are TGTGCCAGCAGTGATTATGGGGGCACCATATATTTT.